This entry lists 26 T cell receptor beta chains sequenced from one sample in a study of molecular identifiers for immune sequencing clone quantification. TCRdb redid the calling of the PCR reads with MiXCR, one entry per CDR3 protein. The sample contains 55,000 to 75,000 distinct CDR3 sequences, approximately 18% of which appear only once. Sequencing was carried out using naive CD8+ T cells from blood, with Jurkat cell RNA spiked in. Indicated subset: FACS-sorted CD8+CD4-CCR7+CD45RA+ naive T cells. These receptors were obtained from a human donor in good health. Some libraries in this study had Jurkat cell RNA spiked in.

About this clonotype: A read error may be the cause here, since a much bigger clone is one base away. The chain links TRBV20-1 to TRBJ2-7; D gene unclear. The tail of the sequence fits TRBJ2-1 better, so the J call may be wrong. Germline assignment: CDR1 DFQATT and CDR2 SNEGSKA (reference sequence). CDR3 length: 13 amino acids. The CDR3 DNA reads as TGCAGTGCCCCCTCCCGGGCACTCTACGAGCAGTTCTTC. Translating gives CSAPSRALYEQFF.

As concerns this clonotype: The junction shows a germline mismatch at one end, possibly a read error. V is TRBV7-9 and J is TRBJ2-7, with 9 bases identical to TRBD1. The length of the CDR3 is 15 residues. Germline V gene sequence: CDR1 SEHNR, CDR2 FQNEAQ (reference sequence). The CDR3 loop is CASGLRDRDLYEQYF. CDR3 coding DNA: TGTGCCAGCGGCTTAAGGGACAGGGACCTCTACGAGCAGTACTTC.

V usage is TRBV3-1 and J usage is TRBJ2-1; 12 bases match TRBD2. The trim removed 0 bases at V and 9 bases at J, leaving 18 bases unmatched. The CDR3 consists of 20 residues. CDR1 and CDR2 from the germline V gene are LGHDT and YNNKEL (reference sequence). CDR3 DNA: TGTGCCAGCAGCCAAGATGGGCTAGCGGGAGGGCTGATCAATCCCGGTGAGCAGTTCTTC. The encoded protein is CASSQDGLAGGLINPGEQFF.

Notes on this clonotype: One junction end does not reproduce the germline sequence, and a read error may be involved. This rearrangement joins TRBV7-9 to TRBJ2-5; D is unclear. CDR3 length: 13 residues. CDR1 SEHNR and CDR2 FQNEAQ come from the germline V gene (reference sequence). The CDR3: CASGLALQETQYF. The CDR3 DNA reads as TGTGCCAGCGGCTTAGCCCTACAAGAGACCCAGTACTTC.

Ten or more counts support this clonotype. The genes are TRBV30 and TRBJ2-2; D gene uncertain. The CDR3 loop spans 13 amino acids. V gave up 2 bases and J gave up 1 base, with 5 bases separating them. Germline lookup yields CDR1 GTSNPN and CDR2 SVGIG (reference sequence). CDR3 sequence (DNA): TGTGCCTGGAGTTGGGGGAACACCGGGGAGCTGTTTTTT. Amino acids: CAWSWGNTGELFF.

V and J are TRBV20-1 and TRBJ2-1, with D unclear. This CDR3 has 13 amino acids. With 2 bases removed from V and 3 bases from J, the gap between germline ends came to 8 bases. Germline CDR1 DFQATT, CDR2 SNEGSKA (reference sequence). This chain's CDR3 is CSARMAYYNEQFF. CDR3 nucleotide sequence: TGCAGTGCTAGAATGGCCTACTACAATGAGCAGTTCTTC.

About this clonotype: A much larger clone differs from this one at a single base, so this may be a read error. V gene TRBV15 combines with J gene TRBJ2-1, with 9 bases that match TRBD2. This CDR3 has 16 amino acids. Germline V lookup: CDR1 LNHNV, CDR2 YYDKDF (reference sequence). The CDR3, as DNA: TGTGCCACCGGCAGGACTCTAGCGGGAATTATGAATGAGCAGTTCTTC. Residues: CATGRTLAGIMNEQFF.

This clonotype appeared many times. CDR3: CASVAGGPGTDTQYF. Written as DNA, the CDR3 is TGTGCCAGCGTAGCGGGAGGGCCAGGCACAGATACGCAGTATTTT. The chain employs TRBV2 and TRBJ2-3; 11 bases fit TRBD2. The trim removed 8 bases at V and 1 base at J, leaving 5 bases unmatched. The CDR3 is made up of 15 amino acids. The V gene's germline CDR1 is SNHLY and CDR2 FYNNEI.

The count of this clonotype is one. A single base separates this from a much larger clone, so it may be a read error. In nucleotides, the CDR3 is TGCAGTGTTAGAGATCTGCTGGCCTCCTACAATGAGCAGTTCTTC. Its protein product is CSVRDLLASYNEQFF. The chain joins TRBV20-1 to TRBJ2-1, with D uncertain. CDR3 size: 15 residues. Germline CDR1 reads DFQATT; CDR2 reads SNEGSKA (reference sequence).

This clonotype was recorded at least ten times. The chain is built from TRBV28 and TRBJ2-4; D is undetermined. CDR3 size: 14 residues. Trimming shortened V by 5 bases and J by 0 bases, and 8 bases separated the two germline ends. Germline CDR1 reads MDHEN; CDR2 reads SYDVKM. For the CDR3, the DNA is TGTGCCAGCAGTATGAAGGGAGCCAAAAACATTCAGTACTTC. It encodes CASSMKGAKNIQYF.

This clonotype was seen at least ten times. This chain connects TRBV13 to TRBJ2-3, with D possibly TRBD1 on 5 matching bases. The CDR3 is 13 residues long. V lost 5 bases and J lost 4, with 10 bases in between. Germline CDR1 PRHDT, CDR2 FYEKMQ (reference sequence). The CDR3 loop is CASSHQGADTQYF. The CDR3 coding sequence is TGTGCCAGCAGCCACCAGGGTGCAGATACGCAGTATTTT.

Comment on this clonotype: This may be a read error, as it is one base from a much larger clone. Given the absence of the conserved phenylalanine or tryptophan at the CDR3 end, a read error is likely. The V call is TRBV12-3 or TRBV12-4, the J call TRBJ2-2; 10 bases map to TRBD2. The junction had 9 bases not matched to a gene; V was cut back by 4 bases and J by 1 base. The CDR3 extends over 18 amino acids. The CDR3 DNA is TGTGCCAGCAGTTCCCCCCTTGGACTAGCGGTGAACACCGGGGAGCTGTTTTTG. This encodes CASSSPLGLAVNTGELFL.

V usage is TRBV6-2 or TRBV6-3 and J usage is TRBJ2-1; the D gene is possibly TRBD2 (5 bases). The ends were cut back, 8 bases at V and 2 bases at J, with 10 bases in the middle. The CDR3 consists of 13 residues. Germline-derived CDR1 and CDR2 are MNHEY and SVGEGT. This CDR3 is CASVRTAYNEQFF. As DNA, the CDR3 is TGTGCCAGCGTCCGGACTGCCTACAATGAGCAGTTCTTC.

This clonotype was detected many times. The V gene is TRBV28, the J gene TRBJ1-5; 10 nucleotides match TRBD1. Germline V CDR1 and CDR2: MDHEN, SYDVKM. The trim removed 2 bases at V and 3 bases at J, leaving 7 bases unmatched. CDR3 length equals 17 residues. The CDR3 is CASSLIVGTGDNQPQHF. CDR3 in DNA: TGTGCCAGCAGTTTAATCGTGGGGACAGGGGACAATCAGCCCCAGCATTTT.

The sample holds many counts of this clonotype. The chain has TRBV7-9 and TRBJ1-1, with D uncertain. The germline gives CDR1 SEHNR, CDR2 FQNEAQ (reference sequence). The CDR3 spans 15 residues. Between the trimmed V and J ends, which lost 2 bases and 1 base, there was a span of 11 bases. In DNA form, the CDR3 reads TGTGCCAGCAGCTTATCCTGGACGGGGAACACTGAAGCTTTCTTT. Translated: CASSLSWTGNTEAFF.

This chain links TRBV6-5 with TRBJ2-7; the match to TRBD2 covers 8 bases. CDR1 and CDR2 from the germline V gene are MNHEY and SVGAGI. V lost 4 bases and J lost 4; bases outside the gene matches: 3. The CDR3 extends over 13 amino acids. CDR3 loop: CASSWASGYEQYF. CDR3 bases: TGTGCCAGCAGTTGGGCTAGCGGGTACGAGCAGTACTTC.

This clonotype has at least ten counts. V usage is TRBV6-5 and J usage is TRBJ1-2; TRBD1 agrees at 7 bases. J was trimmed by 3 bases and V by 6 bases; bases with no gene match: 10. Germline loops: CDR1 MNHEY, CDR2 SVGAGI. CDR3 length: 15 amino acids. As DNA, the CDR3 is TGTGCCAGCAGGGACCGGGACAGCGATTACTATGGCTACACCTTC. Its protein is CASRDRDSDYYGYTF.

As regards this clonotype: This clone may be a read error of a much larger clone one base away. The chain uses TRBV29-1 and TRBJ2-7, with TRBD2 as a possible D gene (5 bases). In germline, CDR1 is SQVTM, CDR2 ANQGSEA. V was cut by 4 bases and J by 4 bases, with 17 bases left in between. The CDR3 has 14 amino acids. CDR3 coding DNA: TGCAGCGTTGGGGCCGGAGGCAATGGTTACGAGCAGTACTTC. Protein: CSVGAGGNGYEQYF.

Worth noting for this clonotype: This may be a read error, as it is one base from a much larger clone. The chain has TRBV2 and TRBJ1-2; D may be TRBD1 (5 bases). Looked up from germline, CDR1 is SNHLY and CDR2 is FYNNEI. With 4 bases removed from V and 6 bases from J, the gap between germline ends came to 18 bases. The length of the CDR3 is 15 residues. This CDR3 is CASSVTGTPDHGYTF. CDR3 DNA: TGTGCCAGCAGTGTTACCGGGACGCCAGACCATGGCTACACCTTC.

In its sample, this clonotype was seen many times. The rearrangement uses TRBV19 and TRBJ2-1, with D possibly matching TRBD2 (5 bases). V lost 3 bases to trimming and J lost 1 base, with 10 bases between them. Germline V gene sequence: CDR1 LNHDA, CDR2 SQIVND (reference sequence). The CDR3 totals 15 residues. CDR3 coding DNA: TGTGCCAGTAGTATCGGCGGGCTTTCCTACAATGAGCAGTTCTTC. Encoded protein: CASSIGGLSYNEQFF. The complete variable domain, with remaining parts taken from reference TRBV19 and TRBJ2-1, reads DGGITQSPKYLFRKEGQNVTLSCEQNLNHDAMYWYRQDPGQGLRLIYYSQIVNDFQKGDIAEGYSVSREKKESFPLTVTSAQKNPTAFYLCASSIGGLSYNEQFFGPGTRLTVL.

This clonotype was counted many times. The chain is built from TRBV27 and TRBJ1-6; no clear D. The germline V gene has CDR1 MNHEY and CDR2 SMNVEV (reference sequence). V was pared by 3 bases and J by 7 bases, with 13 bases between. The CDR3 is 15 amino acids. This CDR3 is CASSFEGNGNSPLHF. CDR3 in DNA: TGTGCCAGCAGTTTTGAGGGAAATGGGAATTCACCCCTCCACTTT.

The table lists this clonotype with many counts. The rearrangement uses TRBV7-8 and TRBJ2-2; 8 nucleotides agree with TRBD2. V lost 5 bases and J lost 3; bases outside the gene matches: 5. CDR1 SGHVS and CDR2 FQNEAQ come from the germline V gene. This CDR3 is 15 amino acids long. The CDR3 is CASSRLAIDTGELFF. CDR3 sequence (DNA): TGTGCCAGCAGCCGACTAGCGATTGACACCGGGGAGCTGTTTTTT.

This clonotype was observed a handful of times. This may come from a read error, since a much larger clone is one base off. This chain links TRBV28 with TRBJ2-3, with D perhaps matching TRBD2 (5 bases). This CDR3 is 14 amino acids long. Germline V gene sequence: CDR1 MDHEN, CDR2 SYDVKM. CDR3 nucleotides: TGTGCCAGCGGTTTTCTCCCTGGGAGAGATACGCAGTATTTT. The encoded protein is CASGFLPGRDTQYF.

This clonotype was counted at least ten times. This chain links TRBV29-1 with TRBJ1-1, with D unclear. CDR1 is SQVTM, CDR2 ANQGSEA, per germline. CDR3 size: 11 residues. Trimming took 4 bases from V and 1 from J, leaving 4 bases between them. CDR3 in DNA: TGCAGCGTTGGAGAGAACACTGAAGCTTTCTTT. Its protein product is CSVGENTEAFF.

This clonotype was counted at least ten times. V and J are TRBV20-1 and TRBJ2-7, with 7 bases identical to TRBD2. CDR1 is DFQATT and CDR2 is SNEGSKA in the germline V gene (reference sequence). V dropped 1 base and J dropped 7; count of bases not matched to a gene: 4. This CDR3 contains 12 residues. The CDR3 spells CSARAQGLEQYF. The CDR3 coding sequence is TGCAGTGCTAGAGCCCAGGGACTAGAGCAGTACTTC.

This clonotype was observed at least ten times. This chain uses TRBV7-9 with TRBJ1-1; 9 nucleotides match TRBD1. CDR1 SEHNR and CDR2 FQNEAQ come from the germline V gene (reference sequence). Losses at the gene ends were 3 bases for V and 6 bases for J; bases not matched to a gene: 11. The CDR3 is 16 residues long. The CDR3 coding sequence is TGTGCCAGCAGCTTGGGACAGGGCGGTTTAGCGGCTGAAGCTTTCTTT. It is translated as CASSLGQGGLAAEAFF.